A single sample is the source of the 28 T cell receptor beta chains below, sequenced in a study of Ad26.COV2.S vaccination and SARS-CoV-2 variants. The method was immunoSEQ multiplex PCR; TCRdb's version includes in-frame clones alone and lacks a portion of them. This table holds some 450,000 clones, 90% found once. Treatment indicated: 15 to 20 received Ad26.COV2.S at low or high dose, single or two shots; roughly five received placebo; per-sample allocation not given. Day 63 after the first injection of vaccine or placebo was the sampling time. Sequenced material: peripheral blood, taken in a trial of Ad26.COV2.S vaccine versus placebo. These receptors originate from a person aged 18-60 years who received the Ad26.COV2.S COVID-19 vaccine or a placebo.

The chain is built from TRBV7-6 and TRBJ2-7; D possibly uses TRBD1 or TRBD2 (5 bases each). The CDR3 sequence is 19 residues long. Trimming pared 0 bases from V and 4 bases from J, leaving 25 bases between. Germline loops: CDR1 SGHVS, CDR2 FNYEAQ. CDR3 DNA: TGTGCCAGCAGCTTAGCGCCGAGGTTGTCCGGGACCAAAAAATACGAGCAGTACTTC. As protein: CASSLAPRLSGTKKYEQYF.

The chain couples TRBV21-1 to TRBJ2-1. TRBV21-1 is flagged as a pseudogene. CDR3 length equals 15 residues. CDR3 region: CASSKTYKMGNEQFF. CDR3 nucleotides: TGTGCCAGCAGCAAAACGTACAAAATGGGGAATGAGCAGTTCTTC.

This clone is a singleton in its sample. This chain joins TRBV20-1 and TRBJ2-1; D gene unclear. Germline CDR1 is DFQATT and CDR2 is SNEGSKA (reference sequence). Trimming cost V 2 bases and J 8 bases, with 7 bases left between them. The CDR3 is made up of 11 amino acids. Here the CDR3 reads CSARLLYEQFF. The DNA of the CDR3 is TGCAGTGCTAGATTACTTTATGAGCAGTTCTTC.

The chain employs TRBV28 and TRBJ2-7; D is ambiguous. Germline CDR1 is MDHEN and CDR2 is SYDVKM. The CDR3 loop spans 13 amino acids. V was cut by 2 bases and J by 1 base, with 6 bases left in between. CDR3 loop: CASSLRVSYEQYF. In DNA, the CDR3 is TGTGCCAGCAGTTTAAGGGTTTCCTACGAGCAGTACTTC.

Details on this clone: This CDR3 is also generated by other DNA sequences in the sample. V is TRBV4-1 and J is TRBJ2-5; TRBD1 might be the D (7 bases). V was clipped by 0 bases and J by 5 bases, with 13 bases between them. Germline assignment: CDR1 MGHRA and CDR2 YSYEKL. CDR3 size: 15 residues. CDR3 amino acids: CASSQEGAGGETQYF. The CDR3 region has the DNA TGCGCCAGCAGCCAAGAGGGTGCAGGGGGGGAGACCCAGTACTTC.

V is TRBV6-5 and J is TRBJ2-1, with 8 bases fitting TRBD1. CDR3 length: 14 amino acids. Losses at the gene ends were 6 bases for V and 3 bases for J; bases not matched to a gene: 4. Germline V gene sequence: CDR1 MNHEY, CDR2 SVGAGI. The CDR3 DNA follows: TGTGCCAGCAGCGTACAGGGGGACTACAATGAGCAGTTCTTC. Protein: CASSVQGDYNEQFF.

This chain links TRBV7-8 with TRBJ1-2, with D hard to call. Germline CDR1 reads SGHVS; CDR2 reads FQNEAQ. CDR3 length: 15 amino acids. V dropped 5 bases and J dropped 6 bases, with 19 bases sitting between them. Written as DNA, the CDR3 is TGTGCCAGCAGCCCTCGCGCCCCCAGCGGGGATGGCTACACCTTC. It yields the protein CASSPRAPSGDGYTF.

This rearrangement joins TRBV7-9 to TRBJ1-1; D perhaps matches TRBD1 (5 bases). The V end lost 1 base, the J end lost 3 bases, and 12 bases lay between the germline ends. Germline-derived CDR1 and CDR2 are SEHNR and FQNEAQ (reference sequence). There are 15 residues in the CDR3. In DNA form, the CDR3 reads TGTGCCAGCAGCTTAGGAGCGGGGGTGGACACTGAAGCTTTCTTT. Its translation: CASSLGAGVDTEAFF.

The J gene is TRBJ2-2, the V gene TRBV28, with D uncertain. The germline gives CDR1 MDHEN, CDR2 SYDVKM. Trimming took off 3 bases at V and 8 bases at J, with 7 bases between the two ends. The CDR3 is 12 amino acids. CDR3 region: CASSFLAGELFF. In nucleotides, the CDR3 is TGTGCCAGCAGTTTCCTGGCGGGGGAGCTGTTTTTT.

This chain uses TRBV24-1 with TRBJ2-4; possible D gene TRBD1, 6 bases. V shed 4 bases and J shed 5 bases, with 17 bases lying between them. Germline-derived CDR1 and CDR2 are KGHDR and SFDVKD. The CDR3 runs 16 residues. CDR3 DNA sequence: TGTGCCACCAGTGACACCATTACAGGGCGGGAAAACATTCAGTACTTC. Translated: CATSDTITGRENIQYF.

The genes are TRBV27 and TRBJ1-1; D might be TRBD1 (5 bases). The CDR3 covers 13 residues. Germline CDR1 MNHEY, CDR2 SMNVEV (reference sequence). The ends were cut back, 0 bases at V and 7 bases at J, with 9 bases in the middle. The CDR3 here is CASSLSPGFEAFF. The CDR3 DNA sequence: TGTGCCAGCAGTTTATCGCCAGGGTTTGAAGCTTTCTTT.

The rearrangement links TRBV6-5 to TRBJ1-5; D uncertain. Germline V gives CDR1 MNHEY, CDR2 SVGAGI. Trimming took off 7 bases at V and 2 bases at J, with 12 bases between the two ends. The length of the CDR3 is 14 residues. The CDR3 sequence is CASIIAWGNQPQHF. The CDR3 bases are TGTGCCAGCATTATAGCCTGGGGCAATCAGCCCCAGCATTTT.

The chain is built from TRBV29-1 and TRBJ1-1; 8 bases line up with TRBD1. Germline loops: CDR1 SQVTM, CDR2 ANQGSEA. CDR3 length: 15 residues. After removal of 3 bases from V and 5 bases from J, the junction contained 11 bases not matched to a gene. This CDR3 is CSVEGRGRGRTEAFF. DNA of the CDR3: TGCAGCGTTGAGGGCAGGGGGCGGGGGAGGACTGAAGCTTTCTTT.

The chain is built from TRBV27 and TRBJ2-3; D is tentatively TRBD1 or TRBD2 (5 bases each). V lost 0 bases and J 3 bases, leaving 7 bases between the germline ends. Germline lookup yields CDR1 MNHEY and CDR2 SMNVEV (reference sequence). This CDR3 contains 14 residues. CDR3 residues: CASSLSWGTDTQYF. The CDR3 DNA follows: TGTGCCAGCAGTTTATCTTGGGGGACAGATACGCAGTATTTT.

This chain connects TRBV2 to TRBJ2-6; D is uncertain. Germline assignment: CDR1 SNHLY and CDR2 FYNNEI. The CDR3 contains 12 residues. Trimming stripped 1 base from V and 11 bases from J, with 6 bases between. CDR3 DNA sequence: TGTGCCAGCAGTGAAGAGGCAGACGTCCTGACTTTC. It codes for CASSEEADVLTF.

The chain links TRBV10-3 to TRBJ1-1, with D perhaps TRBD1 (6 bases). Germline V CDR1 and CDR2: ENHRY, SYGVKD. V lost 4 bases to trimming and J lost 3 bases, with 9 bases between them. CDR3 length: 13 amino acids. This chain's CDR3 is CAISGGQYTEAFF. The CDR3 bases are TGTGCCATCAGTGGTGGACAGTACACTGAAGCTTTCTTT.

The J gene is TRBJ2-1, the V gene TRBV27; 12 positions agree with TRBD2. The CDR3 is 17 amino acids. V shed 1 base, J shed 7 bases, and the junction held 8 bases outside the gene matches. Germline lookup yields CDR1 MNHEY and CDR2 SMNVEV (reference sequence). The CDR3 bases are TGTGCCAGCAGTTTATACCGCGGACTAGCGGGAAATAATGAGCAGTTCTTC. Protein sequence: CASSLYRGLAGNNEQFF.

V usage is TRBV27 and J usage is TRBJ2-4; TRBD1 is a possible D gene (6 bases). The CDR3 runs to 16 residues. CDR1 and CDR2 from the germline V gene are MNHEY and SMNVEV (reference sequence). V was pared by 2 bases and J by 1 base, with 12 bases between. The CDR3 DNA reads as TGTGCCAGCAGTTTAGTCAGGGGAGTGGCCAAAAACATTCAGTACTTC. It specifies CASSLVRGVAKNIQYF.

The chain combines TRBV6-6 with TRBJ1-5, with D hard to call. Germline V gene sequence: CDR1 MNHNY, CDR2 SVGAGI (reference sequence). The V gene lost 7 bases and the J gene lost 1 base, with 8 bases spanning the gap. The CDR3 is 13 residues long. The CDR3 sequence is CASTTGSNQPQHF. CDR3 nucleotides: TGTGCCAGCACGACCGGAAGCAATCAGCCCCAGCATTTT.

CDR3 DNA: TGTGCCAGCAGCTTAGAAAGCGGGAGGGCCTCCTACAATGAGCAGTTCTTC. This codes for CASSLESGRASYNEQFF. The chain couples TRBV7-9 to TRBJ2-1; 10 bases match TRBD2. This CDR3 has 17 residues. J gave up 0 bases and V 1 base, and 3 bases lay outside the gene matches. Germline lookup yields CDR1 SEHNR and CDR2 FQNEAQ (reference sequence). The full variable domain, its missing parts supplied by reference TRBV7-9 and TRBJ2-1, is DTGVSQNPRHKITKRGQNVTFRCDPISEHNRLYWYRQTLGQGPEFLTYFQNEAQLEKSRLLSDRFSAERPKGSFSTLEIQRTEQGDSAMYLCASSLESGRASYNEQFFGPGTRLTVL.

This clone turned up a few times. The chain uses TRBV27 and TRBJ1-2; D ambiguous. V lost 2 bases and J lost 4, with 14 bases in between. Germline CDR1 reads MNHEY; CDR2 reads SMNVEV (reference sequence). This CDR3 comprises 15 residues. The CDR3 loop reads CASSLVKESGYGYTF. The CDR3 nucleotides are TGTGCCAGCAGTTTAGTAAAGGAGAGTGGCTATGGCTACACCTTC.

This clone was detected once. The J gene is TRBJ1-5, the V gene TRBV12-3 or TRBV12-4; D not resolved. This CDR3 has 12 amino acids. The ends were cut back, 3 bases at V and 5 bases at J, with 5 bases in the middle. CDR3 residues: CASSFIDQPQHF. Written as DNA, the CDR3 is TGTGCCAGCAGTTTTATCGATCAGCCCCAGCATTTT.

V and J are TRBV3-1 (or the pseudogene TRBV3-2) and TRBJ2-1, with TRBD2 as a possible D gene (5 bases). V lost 3 bases and J 4 bases, leaving 16 bases between the germline ends. Germline CDR1 reads LGHDT; CDR2 reads YNNKEL (reference sequence). The CDR3 loop spans 16 amino acids. This chain's CDR3 is CASSQASGLTYNEQFF. The DNA for the CDR3 is TGTGCCAGCAGCCAGGCGAGCGGACTGACATACAATGAGCAGTTCTTC.

The chain recombines TRBV5-8 with TRBJ2-1; 12 bases match TRBD2. Germline CDR1 SGHTS, CDR2 YDEGEE. The CDR3 loop spans 18 amino acids. Trimming removed 4 bases from V and 0 bases from J; junction bases left unmatched: 8. In nucleotides, the CDR3 is TGTGCCAGCAGCCTGGGACTAGCGGGCTTCAGCTCCTACAATGAGCAGTTCTTC. Its translation is CASSLGLAGFSSYNEQFF.

The J gene is TRBJ2-1, the V gene TRBV28; D remains unclear. CDR1 and CDR2 from the germline V gene are MDHEN and SYDVKM. Trimming stripped 6 bases from V and 4 bases from J, with 28 bases between. CDR3 length: 19 amino acids. The CDR3 region has the DNA TGTGCCAGCAGCTCTGCACTCTCCCACCGCCGCAGCGAGTACAATGAGCAGTTCTTC. This encodes CASSSALSHRRSEYNEQFF.

This chain joins TRBV18 and TRBJ2-7; D not resolved. Germline-derived CDR1 and CDR2 are KGHSH and LQKENI. CDR3 length: 11 residues. V was pared by 6 bases and J by 3 bases, with 6 bases between. Here the CDR3 DNA reads TGTGCCAGCTCGCGAGGCTACGAGCAGTACTTC. Its protein product is CASSRGYEQYF. Drawing the rest from reference TRBV18 and TRBJ2-7, the complete variable domain is NAGVMQNPRHLVRRRGQEARLRCSPMKGHSHVYWYRQLPEEGLKFMVYLQKENIIDESGMPKERFSAEFPKEGPSILRIQQVVRGDSAAYFCASSRGYEQYFGPGTRLTVT.

Concerning this clone: Other DNA sequences of this sample code for an identical CDR3. V is TRBV7-3 and J is TRBJ2-3; perhaps TRBD2 as D (5 bases). CDR3 length: 12 amino acids. V was trimmed by 3 bases and J by 6 bases, leaving 7 bases between them. CDR1 and CDR2 from the germline V gene are SGHTA and FQGTGA. The DNA of the CDR3 is TGTGCCAGCAGCTTGACGGGGGATACGCAGTATTTT. Its translation: CASSLTGDTQYF.

This sequence joins TRBV4-1 and TRBJ2-1; 9 bases are a match to TRBD2. Germline CDR1 reads MGHRA; CDR2 reads YSYEKL. The CDR3 runs 17 residues. The junction had 12 bases not matched to a gene; V was cut back by 2 bases and J by 7 bases. The DNA of the CDR3 is TGCGCCAGCAGCCAACCGACTAGCGGACGGAGGGGTAATGAGCAGTTCTTC. Translating it yields CASSQPTSGRRGNEQFF.